This T cell receptor (beta chain) was recovered during a study of T cell responses to AZD1222 COVID-19 vaccine (dated by TCRdb to about 2021). With respect to the entire study: TCR sequencing was performed for approximately 240 trial participants, of whom 200 to 220 were given two doses of AZD1222 and some 26 were given two doses of MenACWY control vaccine. Trial participants were enrolled into age subgroups of 18-55, 56-69 and 70-plus years, which contained about 150, 28 and 57 TCR-sequenced participants, respectively.

Points the paper makes about the study in general: Only five or six AZD1222 recipients were SARS-CoV-2 seropositive at baseline, limiting conclusions about previously exposed vaccinees. Participants were mostly white British and included more females than males, and it was suggested by the authors that clonal diversity may have been underestimated. Reportedly, almost half of the unique spike-specific TCRs recognized epitopes lying outside the regions that are mutated in the B.1.351 and B.1.1.7 variants. The vaccine-associated CD4 TCRs covered the entire spike protein, and the dominant responses fell in regions 160-218 and 743-854. After two AZD1222 doses, spike-specific TCR breadth and depth were significantly higher than at day 0 and than in MenACWY recipients. The 56-69-year group was small, and its depth increase did not reach significance, likely because of low power. Because no day 14 peak-response samples were available, the repertoires could be characterized only after the peak T cell response.

V loses 8 bases, J loses 1 base, and the germline ends lie 9 bases apart. Via the germline V gene (reference sequence), CDR1 is MNHEY and CDR2 SMNVEV. The CDR3 spans 12 residues, from the cysteine through the phenylalanine. Only CDR3 DNA remains: 36 bases, in frame from the first base. The CDR3 regions of human TCRbeta chains were analyzed by immunosequencing. The study's processing was this. Repertoire TCRs were matched against a reference library of SARS-CoV-2-specific TCRs generated with the MIRA antigen-specificity platform. Breadth was defined as the fraction of unique TCRs that were SARS-CoV-2-associated, and depth was defined as the fraction of total T cells that were SARS-CoV-2-associated. Using the MIRA data, each spike-specific TCR was mapped to the spike region that the TCR reacts to and placed in a CD4 or CD8 class. Log10-transformed breadth and depth values were compared by one-way ANOVA with Sidak's multiple comparisons tests. The table comes from immuneACCESS by way of TCRdb, which keeps in-frame sequences with V and J called. Part of the clones is missing from these tables; in studies checked, under half for an unresolved V gene and the rest for unknown reasons. V and J calls and clone size follow that table, whereas D and trimming were derived from the DNA. The sample profile shows tens of thousands of clones; 75% to 95% of them were found once. The leading ten clones occupy 28% of the sample.

The sample's time point label, decoded: about 28 days (+/-7) after the second vaccine dose. AZD1222 recipients given second doses at about 4 weeks or at about 12 weeks were pooled, since spike-specific TCR depth and breadth were not found to differ between the two schedules. Vaccinee samples were obtained from the UK trials COV001 and COV002, which included a single-blind randomized controlled phase 2/3 trial of AZD1222 (ChAdOx1 nCoV-19) in healthy adults. For TCRbeta chain sequencing, PBMC samples were collected from trial participants at day 0 and at day 28 after the second dose. This clone showed up just once. Its specific antigen is unknown. Base qualities were left out, and no much larger clone turns up one base away.

This clonotype originated in an adult who received the AZD1222 COVID-19 vaccine. The V and J segments used are TRBV27 and TRBJ2-7, with the D segment identity uncertain. The source was peripheral blood, collected 28 days after the second AZD1222 dose. At the DNA level, the sequence is TGTGCCAGCTTTGCCAGTTCCTACGAGCAGTACTTC. This yields the protein CASFASSYEQYF.